The 15 T cell receptor beta chains presented below share a single source sample, sequenced in a study of early T cells in non-severe SARS-CoV-2 infection. TCRdb re-derived calls from the 5' RACE reads in MiXCR, one entry per CDR3 protein. The table includes fewer than 80,000 distinct CDR3 sequences, 10% to 15% detected once. Sequencing input: whole blood. Source of these receptors: an adult who was a healthcare worker with PCR-confirmed SARS-CoV-2 infection or an uninfected control (not recorded which).

V is TRBV7-6 and J is TRBJ1-4; D gene unclear. The CDR3 runs 16 residues. Germline V gene data show CDR1 as SGHVS and CDR2 as FNYEAQ. Trimming cost V 4 bases and J 0 bases, with 12 bases left between them. This chain's CDR3 is CASSSPEGTTNEKLFF. CDR3 nucleotides: TGTGCCAGCAGCTCCCCCGAAGGAACAACTAATGAAAAACTGTTTTTT.

This clonotype turned up a few times. The chain employs TRBV29-1 and TRBJ2-7; D gene unclear. The CDR3 is made up of 12 amino acids. The germline CDR1 and CDR2 sequences are SQVTM and ANQGSEA. V lost 1 base to trimming and J lost 6 bases, with 10 bases between them. DNA for the CDR3: TGCAGCGTTGAAGTGGTAGCTCTCGAGCAGTACTTC. Encoded protein: CSVEVVALEQYF.

This clonotype was counted a few times. V and J are TRBV20-1 and TRBJ2-7; D might be TRBD2 (6 bases). V was shortened by 1 base and J by 6 bases, with 16 bases between the two germline ends. This CDR3 spans 14 amino acids. CDR1 and CDR2 (germline): DFQATT, SNEGSKA (reference sequence). Written as DNA, the CDR3 is TGCAGTGCTAGAGTAGGAGGGAAGTTACTCGAGCAGTACTTC. It is translated as CSARVGGKLLEQYF.

This clonotype was counted between two and nine times. The V call is TRBV3-1, the J call TRBJ2-7, with D possibly TRBD2 on 5 matching bases. Germline CDR1 is LGHDT and CDR2 is YNNKEL (reference sequence). Trimming pared 1 base from V and 7 bases from J, leaving 11 bases between. The CDR3 consists of 13 residues. The CDR3 coding sequence is TGTGCCAGCAGCCAAGGGAGAACGGGGGAGCAGTACTTC. Translated, it gives CASSQGRTGEQYF.

This clonotype has at least ten counts. The chain has TRBV5-5 and TRBJ2-7; TRBD1 aligns across 9 bases. The CDR3 totals 14 residues. Germline lookup yields CDR1 SGHKS and CDR2 YYEKEE (reference sequence). Germline trimming cut 4 bases from V and 7 bases from J; bases unmatched to any gene: 9. CDR3 amino acids: CASSRTGAPGEQYF. Here the CDR3 DNA reads TGTGCCAGCAGCCGGACAGGGGCTCCCGGGGAGCAGTACTTC.

J is TRBJ2-1 and V is TRBV5-6; D unclear. Germline V gives CDR1 SGHDT, CDR2 YYEEEE. Deletions cut 1 base from V and 4 bases from J, with 9 bases between. This CDR3 contains 14 residues. The CDR3 region is CASSLNSQYNEQFF. The CDR3 nucleotides read TGTGCCAGCAGCTTGAACAGCCAGTACAATGAGCAGTTCTTC.

This clonotype was seen more than once but under ten times. The chain has TRBV3-1 and TRBJ2-3; 14 positions match TRBD2. V gave up 0 bases and J gave up 3 bases; unmatched junction bases: 17. The CDR3 has 22 amino acids. The germline gives CDR1 LGHDT, CDR2 YNNKEL (reference sequence). CDR3 amino acids: CASSQDPPTSGRVPFATDTQYF. In DNA form, the CDR3 reads TGTGCCAGCAGCCAAGACCCGCCGACTAGCGGGAGGGTCCCATTCGCTACAGATACGCAGTATTTT.

This clonotype was detected only a few times. The chain is built from TRBV9 and TRBJ1-3; no firm D call. Trimming left V 1 base short and J 4 bases short, with 12 bases between. This CDR3 spans 15 amino acids. Germline V gene sequence: CDR1 SGDLS, CDR2 YYNGEE. CDR3 loop: CASSVIGGPGNTIYF. The CDR3 DNA is TGTGCCAGCAGCGTAATAGGAGGCCCAGGAAACACCATATATTTT.

This clonotype appeared a few times. The chain employs TRBV6-5 and TRBJ2-6; D is unresolved. The CDR3 loop spans 17 amino acids. Germline V gene data show CDR1 as MNHEY and CDR2 as SVGAGI. Trimming removed 4 bases from V and 0 bases from J, with 13 bases in between. The CDR3 spells CASSSPAGRSGANVLTF. Here the CDR3 DNA reads TGTGCCAGCAGTTCCCCGGCAGGCCGCTCTGGGGCCAACGTCCTGACTTTC.

This clonotype occurred many times. J is TRBJ2-3 and V is TRBV20-1; D is perhaps TRBD2 (7 bases). This CDR3 region has 15 residues. The V gene lost 0 bases and the J gene lost 6 bases, with 16 bases spanning the gap. From germline, CDR1 is DFQATT and CDR2 SNEGSKA (reference sequence). In DNA, the CDR3 is TGCAGTGCTAGAGATGGGCGGGGGCCATGGGATACGCAGTATTTT. Encoded protein: CSARDGRGPWDTQYF.

There are many counts of this clonotype. The V gene is TRBV5-1, the J gene TRBJ2-1; the D call may be TRBD1 or TRBD2 (5 bases each). The CDR3 has 14 residues. Germline-derived CDR1 and CDR2 are SGHRS and YFSETQ. V was clipped by 5 bases and J by 4 bases, with 13 bases between them. The CDR3 DNA follows: TGCGCCAGCAGGGGGGACCGCACTTACAATGAGCAGTTCTTC. This gives the protein CASRGDRTYNEQFF.

This clonotype has at least ten counts. CDR3 amino acids: CSGSTGGQFF. The CDR3 DNA reads TGCAGCGGATCTACAGGGGGTCAGTTCTTC. This sequence joins TRBV29-1 and TRBJ2-1, with 8 positions matching TRBD1. V was clipped by 7 bases and J by 13 bases; unmatched bases: 6. CDR1 and CDR2 (germline): SQVTM, ANQGSEA. The CDR3 covers 10 residues.

This clonotype was seen a few times. The chain's CDR3 is CASSPGWGGQETQYF. The CDR3 coding sequence is TGTGCCAGCAGTCCCGGCTGGGGGGGCCAAGAGACCCAGTACTTC. This sequence joins TRBV28 and TRBJ2-5; TRBD2 aligns across 7 bases. This CDR3 region has 15 residues. J was trimmed by 1 base and V by 5 bases; bases with no gene match: 7. The germline CDR1 and CDR2 sequences are MDHEN and SYDVKM.

V gene TRBV28 combines with J gene TRBJ1-1; 7 bases are shared with TRBD1. The CDR3 is 14 amino acids. The germline V gene encodes CDR1 MDHEN and CDR2 SYDVKM. Germline trimming cut 4 bases from V and 2 bases from J; bases unmatched to any gene: 4. This CDR3 reads CASSSQGLNTEAFF. CDR3 DNA: TGTGCCAGCAGTTCACAGGGGCTTAACACTGAAGCTTTCTTT.

This chain connects TRBV28 to TRBJ1-2; maybe TRBD1 (5 bases). CDR1 MDHEN and CDR2 SYDVKM come from the germline V gene. The V end lost 8 bases, the J end lost 8 bases, and 12 bases lay between the germline ends. This CDR3 spans 11 amino acids. The CDR3 region is CASHVEGGYTF. The CDR3 DNA reads TGTGCCAGCCACGTGGAGGGGGGCTACACCTTC.